The TCR beta chain described here comes from a study of graft-versus-host responses after intestinal transplantation. J was trimmed by 4 bases and V by 9 bases; bases with no gene match: 6. The CDR3 contains 14 residues. Germline CDR1 is LNHDA and CDR2 is SQIVND (reference sequence). Generated by immunoSEQ multiplex PCR, the TCRdb table keeps only in-frame clones and is missing some. The profile shows some 9,300 clones, around 91% of them singletons. Source: PBMCs, taken just over 42 days after intestinal transplant. The clonotype comes from a human patient who received an intestinal transplant, so some T cells may come from the graft donor. V is TRBV19 and J is TRBJ2-7; TRBD2 matches 13 bases. The CDR3 coding sequence is TGTGCCAGCAGCCCGGGACTAGCGGGGTACGAGCAGTACTTC. It translates to CASSPGLAGYEQYF.